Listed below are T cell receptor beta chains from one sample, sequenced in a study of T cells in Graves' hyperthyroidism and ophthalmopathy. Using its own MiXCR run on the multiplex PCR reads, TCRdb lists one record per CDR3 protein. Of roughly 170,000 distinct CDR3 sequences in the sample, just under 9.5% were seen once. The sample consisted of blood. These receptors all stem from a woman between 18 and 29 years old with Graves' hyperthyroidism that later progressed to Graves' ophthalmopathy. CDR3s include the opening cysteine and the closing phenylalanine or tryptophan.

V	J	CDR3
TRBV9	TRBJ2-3	CASSVGASESTDTQYF
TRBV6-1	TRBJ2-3	CASSDERGSTDTQYF
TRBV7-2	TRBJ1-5	CASSLMSSYSNQPQHF
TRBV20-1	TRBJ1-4	CSARDSGPGPWEEKLFF
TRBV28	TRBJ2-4	CASSLMGEENIQYF
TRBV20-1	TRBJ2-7	CSARDGGNPTYEQYF
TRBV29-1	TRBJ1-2	CSARTGGNYGYTF
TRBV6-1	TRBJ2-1	CASKEIAGVSYNEQFF
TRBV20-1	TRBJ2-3	CSASLRGGTDTQYF
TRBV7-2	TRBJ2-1	CASSLFLGPYNEQFF
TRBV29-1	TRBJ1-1	CSVSRDMNTEAFF
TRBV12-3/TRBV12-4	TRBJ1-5	CASSLRVSNQPQHF
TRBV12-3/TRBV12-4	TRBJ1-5	CASRQGWSNQPQHF
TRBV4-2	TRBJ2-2	CASSHGQGAIAGELFF
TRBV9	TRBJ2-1	CASSGSSPYNEQFF
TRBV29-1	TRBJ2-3	CSVRQGTSNTQYF
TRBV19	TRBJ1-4	CASSTRVSTNEKLFF
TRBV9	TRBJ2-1	CASSVEGPREQFF
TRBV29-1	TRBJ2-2	CSVGRGGLGTGELFF
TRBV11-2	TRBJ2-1	CASSLGRGRNEQFF
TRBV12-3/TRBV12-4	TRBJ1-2	CASSLFDRGSYGYTF
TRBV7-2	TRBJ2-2	CASSLTGGLGGELFF
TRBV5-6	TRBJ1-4	CASSLGAANEKLFF
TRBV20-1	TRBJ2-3	CSAEPGLSTDTQYF
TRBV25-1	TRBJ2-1	CASSDNGTGGAYNEQFF
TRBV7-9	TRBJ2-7	CASSSVAGTAAYEQYF
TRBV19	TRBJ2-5	CASSIEGNRGQYF
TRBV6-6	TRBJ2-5	CASSYLGGQETQYF
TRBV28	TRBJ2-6	CASMVSGANVLTF
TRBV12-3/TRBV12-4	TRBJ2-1	CASSLAGGVHEQFF
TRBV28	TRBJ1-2	CASTPGGKHYGYTF
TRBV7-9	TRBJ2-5	CASSLAEGETQYF
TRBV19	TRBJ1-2	CASSIGQGAGYTF
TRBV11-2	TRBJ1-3	CASSLYGVGNTIYF
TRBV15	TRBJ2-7	CATSRDGGGSYEQYF
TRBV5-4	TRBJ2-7	CASSSRGQRNEQYF
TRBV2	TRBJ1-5	CASSEVQGFNQPQHF
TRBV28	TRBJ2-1	CASSLSGGGYNEQFF
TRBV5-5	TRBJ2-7	CASTPGPIPYSYEQYF
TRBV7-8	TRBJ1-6	CASSFSPTGYNSPLHF
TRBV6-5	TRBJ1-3	CASSSTDGGNTIYF
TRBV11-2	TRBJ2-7	CASSVFGQSSSYEQYF
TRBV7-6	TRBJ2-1	CASSAGLNPYNEQFF
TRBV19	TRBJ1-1	CASNRGGNTEAFF
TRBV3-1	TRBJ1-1	CASSHYRVETEAFF
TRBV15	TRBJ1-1	CATSGSGTLNTEAFF
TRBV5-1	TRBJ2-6	CASSGDRKNSGANVLTF
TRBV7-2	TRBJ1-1	CASSPSKGSTEAFF
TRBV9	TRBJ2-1	CASSPRGGLYNEQFF
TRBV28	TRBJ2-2	CASSPGQGFDTGELFF
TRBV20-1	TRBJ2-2	CSARGLADPNTGELFF
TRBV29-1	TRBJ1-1	CSVERQGGTEAFF
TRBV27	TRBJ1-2	CASRPSGPRGYTF
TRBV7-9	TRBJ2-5	CASSLRTVAGGVQETQYF
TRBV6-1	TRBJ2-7	CASSATRQSYEQCF
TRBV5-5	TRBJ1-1	CASSLLGAGNTEAFF
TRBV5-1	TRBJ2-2	CASSLDPRNAGELFF
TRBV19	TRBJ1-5	CASSLGVFGNQPQHF
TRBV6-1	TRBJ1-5	CASSAPEWGRSSQHF